Listed below are T cell receptor beta chains from one sample, sequenced in a study of radiation and T cells in renal cell carcinoma. Here immunoSEQ multiplex PCR was the method, and the copy in TCRdb shows in-frame clones only, minus some. The sample records 40,000 to 60,000 clones, approximately 80% being singletons. Here the sequenced sample was blood, taken from a patient whose treatment included radiotherapy and nephrectomy. All receptors come from a woman aged 70-85 years with renal cell carcinoma. Each CDR3 is given without its conserved first and last residue.

v_call: TRBV6-5; cdr3_aa: ASNKLGAGEKLF
v_call: TRBV18; cdr3_aa: ASSPDSFSGNTIY
v_call: TRBV11-2; cdr3_aa: ASRSLRTKPGFEQF
v_call: TRBV30; cdr3_aa: AWSRGQGYIYGYT
v_call: TRBV13; cdr3_aa: ASSLGGEAF
v_call: TRBV6-1; cdr3_aa: ASTEGGEQF
v_call: TRBV4-2; cdr3_aa: ASSPRSTNPYEQY
v_call: TRBV19; cdr3_aa: ASREDRGGTDTQY
v_call: TRBV7-2; cdr3_aa: ASSLGQASYGYT
v_call: TRBV4-1; cdr3_aa: ASTRRGASNNEQF
v_call: TRBV2; cdr3_aa: ASIQLGRTQY
v_call: TRBV29-1; cdr3_aa: GVGVSNTGELF
v_call: TRBV30; cdr3_aa: AWSGNPQETQY
v_call: TRBV5-6; cdr3_aa: ASSLEQGIGTDTQY
v_call: TRBV5-4; cdr3_aa: ASSTGTSGGARREEQF
v_call: TRBV6-1; cdr3_aa: ASTPVGRTDTQY
v_call: TRBV4-2; cdr3_aa: ASSQDGGAGANVLT
v_call: TRBV27; cdr3_aa: ASSLAPGLAVNEQF
v_call: TRBV7-3; cdr3_aa: ASSLQGGYEQY
v_call: TRBV11-2; cdr3_aa: ASSLVGSSYNEQF
v_call: TRBV7-6; cdr3_aa: ASSAGQGGFNEKLF
v_call: TRBV4-3; cdr3_aa: ASSQDLPNEAF
v_call: TRBV30; cdr3_aa: AWSVLGGYGYT
v_call: TRBV9; cdr3_aa: ASSVGRTDTQY
v_call: TRBV5-4; cdr3_aa: ASSLPSQGGYGYT
v_call: TRBV19; cdr3_aa: ASRLSRENIQY
v_call: TRBV7-9; cdr3_aa: ASSLGQGIQAF
v_call: TRBV13; cdr3_aa: ASSLQDSPWGYT
v_call: TRBV28; cdr3_aa: ASSPLTGRKGDEQF
v_call: TRBV7-9; cdr3_aa: ASSSGLLKQY
v_call: TRBV19; cdr3_aa: ASTPRQGTNQPQH
v_call: TRBV6-1; cdr3_aa: ASNPDRDYGYT
v_call: TRBV4-1; cdr3_aa: ASSPPGRANNEQF
v_call: TRBV2; cdr3_aa: ASSRDNKQY
v_call: TRBV14; cdr3_aa: ASSQTGQRAYEQY
v_call: TRBV6-5; cdr3_aa: ASIPLAAGNTEAF
v_call: TRBV4-1; cdr3_aa: ASSQESGGSYEQY